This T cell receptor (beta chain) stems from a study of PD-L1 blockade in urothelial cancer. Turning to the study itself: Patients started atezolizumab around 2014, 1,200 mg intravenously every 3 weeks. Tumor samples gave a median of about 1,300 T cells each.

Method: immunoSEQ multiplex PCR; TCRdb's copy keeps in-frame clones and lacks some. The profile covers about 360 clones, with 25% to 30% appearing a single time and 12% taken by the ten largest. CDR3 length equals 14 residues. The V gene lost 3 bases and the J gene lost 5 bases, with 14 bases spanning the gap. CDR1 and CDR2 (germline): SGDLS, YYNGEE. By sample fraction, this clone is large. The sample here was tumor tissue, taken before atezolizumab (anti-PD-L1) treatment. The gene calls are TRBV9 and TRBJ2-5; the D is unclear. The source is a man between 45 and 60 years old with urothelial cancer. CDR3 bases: TGTGCCAGCAGCGCCCCTGGCGTCGGGGAGACCCAGTACTTC. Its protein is CASSAPGVGETQYF.